The 29 T cell receptor beta chains in this list originate from one sample, sequenced in a study of CD8 T cells in ankylosing spondylitis. TCRdb redid the calling of the 5' RACE reads with MiXCR, one entry per CDR3 protein. The data contain about 240,000 distinct CDR3 sequences, roughly a quarter of them singletons. Sequencing input: blood, either unsorted or a sorted T cell fraction (not recorded which). These receptors were collected from a male donor with ankylosing spondylitis or in good health (not recorded which).

With regard to this clonotype: A read error may explain this, as a much larger clone is one base away. V is TRBV28 and J is TRBJ2-6; D may be TRBD1 or TRBD2 (5 bases each). Between the trimmed V and J ends, which lost 10 bases and 8 bases, there was a span of 21 bases. The V gene's germline CDR1 is MDHEN and CDR2 SYDVKM. This CDR3 is built from 15 residues. CDR3 nucleotides: TGTGCCACCTCCCGAGGGGTATCGGGGACCAACGTCCTGACTTTC. Translated: CATSRGVSGTNVLTF.

This clonotype occurred many times. The J gene is TRBJ2-1, the V gene TRBV7-8, with D maybe TRBD2 (5 bases). V was shortened by 1 base and J by 9 bases, with 13 bases between the two germline ends. The length of the CDR3 is 14 residues. Germline CDR1 reads SGHVS; CDR2 reads FQNEAQ. CDR3 coding DNA: TGTGCCAGCAGCTTAGAATACGGGAACGGTGAGCAGTTCTTC. Protein product: CASSLEYGNGEQFF.

The chain employs TRBV20-1 and TRBJ1-1; D is uncertain. V shed 8 bases and J shed 0 bases, with 7 bases lying between them. This CDR3 has 11 amino acids. Germline assignment: CDR1 DFQATT and CDR2 SNEGSKA (reference sequence). CDR3 in amino acids: CSTWLNTEAFF. CDR3 nucleotides: TGCAGTACCTGGCTGAACACTGAAGCTTTCTTT.

This clonotype was recorded a few times. The chain's CDR3 is CASSPSVATDTQYF. CDR3 coding DNA: TGTGCCAGCAGTCCTAGCGTCGCGACAGATACGCAGTATTTT. The chain recombines TRBV7-2 with TRBJ2-3; D may be TRBD2 (6 bases). Germline CDR1 SGHTA, CDR2 FQGNSA. This CDR3 region has 14 residues. Trimming left V 6 bases short and J 3 bases short, with 13 bases between.

This clonotype appeared many times. The chain employs TRBV28 and TRBJ1-2; 7 bases are a match to TRBD1. V was clipped by 4 bases and J by 5 bases; unmatched bases: 19. CDR3 length: 18 amino acids. Per the germline V gene, CDR1 is MDHEN and CDR2 is SYDVKM. The CDR3 DNA is TGTGCCAGCAGTTCACCTCTCATGCGACAGGGATCCCTTTATGGCTACACCTTC. This translates into CASSSPLMRQGSLYGYTF.

This clonotype was detected many times. The rearrangement uses TRBV12-3 or TRBV12-4 and TRBJ2-5; D is perhaps TRBD1 or TRBD2 (5 bases each). V lost 5 bases to trimming and J lost 5 bases, with 12 bases between them. CDR3 length equals 13 residues. CDR3 region: CASSPGGWETQYF. CDR3 DNA: TGTGCCAGCAGTCCTGGGGGTTGGGAGACCCAGTACTTC.

This chain joins TRBV10-3 and TRBJ2-4, with 8 nucleotides matching TRBD1. Trimming removed 10 bases from V and 4 bases from J; junction bases left unmatched: 21. The CDR3 runs to 18 residues. Germline values: CDR1 ENHRY, CDR2 SYGVKD. Here the CDR3 reads CASGTGEKPTKEKNIQYF. The CDR3 DNA reads as TGTGCCAGCGGGACAGGAGAAAAACCAACGAAGGAGAAAAACATTCAGTACTTC.

This clonotype was counted between two and nine times. The V call is TRBV6-5, the J call TRBJ2-3, with D hard to call. The V end lost 2 bases, the J end lost 0 bases, and 6 bases lay between the germline ends. The CDR3 is made up of 14 amino acids. CDR1 and CDR2 (germline): MNHEY, SVGAGI. CDR3 amino acids: CASSYGSSTDTQYF. The CDR3 DNA reads as TGTGCCAGCAGTTACGGCAGCAGCACAGATACGCAGTATTTT.

This clonotype has at least ten counts. The chain combines TRBV11-2 with TRBJ2-1, with 12 bases lining up with TRBD1. The CDR3 runs 16 residues. CDR1 SGHAT and CDR2 FQNNGV come from the germline V gene. J was trimmed by 7 bases and V by 5 bases; bases with no gene match: 9. DNA for the CDR3: TGTGCCAGCAGCGGCTGGCGGGACAGGGGGCTGAATGAGCAGTTCTTC. It codes for CASSGWRDRGLNEQFF. Full variable domain (rest looked up from reference TRBV11-2 and TRBJ2-1): EAGVAQSPRYKIIEKRQSVAFWCNPISGHATLYWYQQILGQGPKLLIQFQNNGVVDDSQLPKDRFSAERLKGVDSTLKIQPAKLEDSAVYLCASSGWRDRGLNEQFFGPGTRLTVL.

Details on this clonotype: One end of the junction does not line up with germline, which may come from a read error. The chain joins TRBV29-1 to TRBJ2-5; a weak D match, TRBD2 (5 bases). CDR1 and CDR2 from the germline V gene are SQVTM and ANQGSEA. The CDR3 spans 11 residues. CDR3 sequence: CSAGERETKYF. The CDR3, as DNA: TGCAGCGCTGGGGAAAGGGAGACCAAGTACTTC.

V gene TRBV2 combines with J gene TRBJ2-7; no clear D gene. V gave up 7 bases and J gave up 2 bases, with 12 bases separating them. From germline, CDR1 is SNHLY and CDR2 FYNNEI. This CDR3 is 13 amino acids long. The CDR3 sequence is CASKTGVTYEQYF. As DNA, the CDR3 is TGTGCCAGCAAGACGGGCGTAACCTACGAGCAGTACTTC.

The chain combines TRBV12-3 or TRBV12-4 with TRBJ2-4, with 10 nucleotides matching TRBD2. This CDR3 contains 16 residues. The ends lost 2 bases at V and 7 bases at J; junction bases unmatched: 8. In DNA form, the CDR3 reads TGTGCCAGCAGTTTAACGCTAGCGGGGGCGGGGAACATTCAGTACTTC. This encodes CASSLTLAGAGNIQYF.

This clonotype has a count of ten or more. This chain joins TRBV7-9 and TRBJ2-5; no clear D. Trimming took 3 bases from V and 5 from J, leaving 10 bases between them. The CDR3 extends over 13 amino acids. Germline CDR1 is SEHNR and CDR2 is FQNEAQ (reference sequence). The CDR3 DNA is TGTGCCAGCAGCTTTTGGGGTCAGGAGACCCAGTACTTC. Its translation is CASSFWGQETQYF.

The table lists this clonotype with a few counts. Sequence at one end of the junction differs from germline and may be a read error. This chain connects TRBV24-1 to TRBJ2-1; the D is unclear. The germline V gene has CDR1 KGHDR and CDR2 SFDVKD. The CDR3 extends over 11 amino acids. CDR3 amino acids: CDTFTQEHLFF. CDR3 DNA sequence: TGTGACACCTTTACCCAGGAGCATCTATTCTTC.

This clonotype was found many times. The chain links TRBV29-1 to TRBJ1-2; D possibly corresponds to TRBD1 (5 bases). V was cut by 5 bases and J by 2 bases, with 9 bases left in between. This CDR3 is built from 12 residues. The germline gives CDR1 SQVTM, CDR2 ANQGSEA. The CDR3 DNA sequence: TGCAGCGTTCACAGGCTGAACTATGGCTACACCTTC. Its protein product is CSVHRLNYGYTF. The full variable domain, its missing parts supplied by reference TRBV29-1 and TRBJ1-2, is SAVISQKPSRDICQRGTSLTIQCQVDSQVTMMFWYRQQPGQSLTLIATANQGSEATYESGFVIDKFPISRPNLTFSTLTVSNMSPEDSSIYLCSVHRLNYGYTFGSGTRLTVV.

In this sample, this clonotype turned up many times. The gene calls are TRBV20-1 and TRBJ2-7; D is ambiguous. In germline, CDR1 is DFQATT, CDR2 SNEGSKA (reference sequence). Trimming took off 1 base at V and 1 base at J, with 5 bases between the two ends. This CDR3 has 12 residues. The CDR3 here is CSARARSYEQYF. The CDR3, as DNA: TGCAGTGCTAGAGCCCGATCCTACGAGCAGTACTTC.

This clonotype was observed a handful of times. V is TRBV6-2 or TRBV6-3 and J is TRBJ2-5; D is uncertain. Germline values: CDR1 MNHEY, CDR2 SVGEGT. The length of the CDR3 is 14 residues. V lost 11 bases and J 1 base, leaving 17 bases between the germline ends. The CDR3 sequence: CAGRPSLGQETQYF. In DNA, the CDR3 is TGTGCCGGAAGACCCTCGCTGGGCCAAGAGACCCAGTACTTC.

The V gene is TRBV7-2, the J gene TRBJ2-5; tentatively, D is TRBD1 (5 bases). From germline, CDR1 is SGHTA and CDR2 FQGNSA. The CDR3 is made up of 14 amino acids. Trimming cost V 0 bases and J 7 bases, with 12 bases left between them. The DNA for the CDR3 is TGTGCCAGCAGCTTAGCGTATATCACAGGGACCCAGTACTTC. This codes for CASSLAYITGTQYF.

The chain has TRBV20-1 and TRBJ1-1; 7 bases map to TRBD1. The CDR3 runs to 17 residues. Germline trimming cut 0 bases from V and 3 bases from J; bases unmatched to any gene: 13. CDR1 and CDR2 (germline): DFQATT, SNEGSKA (reference sequence). The CDR3 loop is CSARDWGRGTVDTEAFF. The CDR3 DNA reads TGCAGTGCTAGAGATTGGGGCAGGGGGACGGTGGACACTGAAGCTTTCTTT.

V usage is TRBV20-1 and J usage is TRBJ2-7; 9 nucleotides line up with TRBD1. Trimming removed 4 bases from V and 9 bases from J; junction bases left unmatched: 4. The CDR3 runs to 11 residues. Germline lookup yields CDR1 DFQATT and CDR2 SNEGSKA (reference sequence). DNA for the CDR3: TGCAGTGCTACCGGACAGGGGACGCAGTACTTC. Protein: CSATGQGTQYF.

In its sample, this clonotype was seen many times. CDR3 residues: CAISGDGGDRGGWETQYF. The DNA for the CDR3 is TGTGCCATCAGTGGCGATGGCGGCGACCGGGGGGGGTGGGAGACCCAGTACTTC. The chain carries TRBV10-3 and TRBJ2-5; 8 positions agree with TRBD2. This CDR3 is 18 amino acids long. Looked up from germline, CDR1 is ENHRY and CDR2 is SYGVKD. V was pared by 4 bases and J by 5 bases, with 18 bases of the junction left unmatched.

This clonotype showed up many times. The CDR3 coding sequence is TGTGCCAGCAGCTTAGTCAGGGGCGCGTCGAACACTGAAGCTTTCTTT. It yields the protein CASSLVRGASNTEAFF. The gene calls are TRBV7-9 and TRBJ1-1; possible D gene TRBD1, 6 bases. The CDR3 runs 16 residues. Germline-derived CDR1 and CDR2 are SEHNR and FQNEAQ (reference sequence). Between the trimmed V and J ends, which lost 1 base and 1 base, there was a span of 13 bases.

The V gene is TRBV6-1, the J gene TRBJ1-6; D is perhaps TRBD1 (6 bases). Trimming took off 7 bases at V and 7 bases at J, with 14 bases between the two ends. Germline CDR1 and CDR2: MNHNS and SASEGT. The CDR3 is made up of 14 amino acids. CDR3 residues: CASNLGQPNSPLHF. As DNA, the CDR3 is TGTGCCAGCAACCTCGGACAGCCCAATTCACCCCTCCACTTT.

The sample holds many counts of this clonotype. The chain has TRBV12-3 or TRBV12-4 and TRBJ2-6; TRBD1 is a possible D gene (6 bases). The CDR3 runs 15 residues. V shed 6 bases and J shed 0 bases, with 9 bases lying between them. DNA of the CDR3: TGTGCCAGCAGCCCGGACAGCTCTGGGGCCAACGTCCTGACTTTC. Protein product: CASSPDSSGANVLTF.

The chain combines TRBV12-3 or TRBV12-4 with TRBJ1-1; D unresolved. There are 13 residues in the CDR3. V was trimmed by 3 bases and J by 1 base, leaving 6 bases between them. CDR3 bases: TGTGCCAGCAGTTTTCGTGCGAACACTGAAGCTTTCTTT. Translation gives CASSFRANTEAFF.

This clonotype was picked up many times. The rearrangement uses TRBV5-1 and TRBJ2-2; no clear D. The V end lost 0 bases, the J end lost 5 bases, and 5 bases lay between the germline ends. The CDR3 length is 13 residues. Per germline, CDR1 SGHRS and CDR2 YFSETQ. The CDR3 loop reads CASSLVDTGELFF. DNA for the CDR3: TGCGCCAGCAGCTTGGTAGATACCGGGGAGCTGTTTTTT. Combining the CDR3 with reference TRBV5-1 and TRBJ2-2 gives the whole variable domain KAGVTQTPRYLIKTRGQQVTLSCSPISGHRSVSWYQQTPGQGLQFLFEYFSETQRNKGNFPGRFSGRQFSNSRSEMNVSTLELGDSALYLCASSLVDTGELFFGEGSRLTVL.

There are a few counts of this clonotype. V gene TRBV20-1 combines with J gene TRBJ2-3; 8 bases match TRBD2. The germline gives CDR1 DFQATT, CDR2 SNEGSKA (reference sequence). The V and J ends lost 3 bases and 4 bases, in that order; junction bases with no gene match: 6. The CDR3 covers 14 residues. The CDR3 reads CSARFLAGADTQYF. CDR3 coding DNA: TGCAGTGCTAGGTTTCTAGCGGGCGCAGATACGCAGTATTTT.

The chain combines TRBV12-3 or TRBV12-4 with TRBJ1-1; possibly TRBD1 for D (5 bases). The CDR3 contains 12 residues. Between the trimmed V and J ends, which lost 6 bases and 11 bases, there was a span of 16 bases. CDR3 amino acids: CASSLSRGWAFF. CDR3 in DNA: TGTGCCAGCAGCTTATCCCGGGGGTGGGCTTTCTTT.

The sample holds a few counts of this clonotype. The chain is built from TRBV2 and TRBJ2-1, with a weak D call TRBD1 (6 bases). Trimming pared 3 bases from V and 1 base from J, leaving 10 bases between. Germline V lookup: CDR1 SNHLY, CDR2 FYNNEI. This CDR3 spans 15 amino acids. The CDR3 sequence is CASSDRGRSYNEQFF. The CDR3 DNA is TGTGCCAGCAGTGACAGGGGAAGGTCCTACAATGAGCAGTTCTTC.